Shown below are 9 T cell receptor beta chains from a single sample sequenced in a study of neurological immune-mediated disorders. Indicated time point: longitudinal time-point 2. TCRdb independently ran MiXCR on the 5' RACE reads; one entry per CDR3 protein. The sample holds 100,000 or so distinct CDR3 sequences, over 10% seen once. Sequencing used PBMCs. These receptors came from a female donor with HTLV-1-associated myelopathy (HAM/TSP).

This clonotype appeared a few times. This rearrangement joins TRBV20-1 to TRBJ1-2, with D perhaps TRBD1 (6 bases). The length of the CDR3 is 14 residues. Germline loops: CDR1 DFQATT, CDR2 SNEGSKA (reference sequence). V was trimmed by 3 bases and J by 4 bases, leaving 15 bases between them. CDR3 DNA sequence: TGCAGTGCTAGCAAACCTCAGGGGCTCTATGGCTACACCTTC. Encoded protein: CSASKPQGLYGYTF.

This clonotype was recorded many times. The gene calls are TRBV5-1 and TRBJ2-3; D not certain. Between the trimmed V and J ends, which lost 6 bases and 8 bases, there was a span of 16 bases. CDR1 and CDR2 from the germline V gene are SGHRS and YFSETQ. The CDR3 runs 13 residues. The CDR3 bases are TGCGCCAGCACACGACCGGAAACGGGTACGCAGTATTTT. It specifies CASTRPETGTQYF.

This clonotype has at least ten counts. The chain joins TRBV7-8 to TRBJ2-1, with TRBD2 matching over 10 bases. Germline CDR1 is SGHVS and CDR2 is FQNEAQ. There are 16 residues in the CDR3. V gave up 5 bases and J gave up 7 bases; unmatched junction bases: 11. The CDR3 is CASSPPSGGKRNEQFF. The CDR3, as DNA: TGTGCCAGCAGCCCCCCTAGCGGGGGTAAGAGGAATGAGCAGTTCTTC.

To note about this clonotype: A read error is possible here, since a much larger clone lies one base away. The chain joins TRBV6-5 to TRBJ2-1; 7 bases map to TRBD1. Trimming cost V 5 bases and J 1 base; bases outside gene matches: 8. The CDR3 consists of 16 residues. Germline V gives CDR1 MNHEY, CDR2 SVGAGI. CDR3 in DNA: TGTGCCAGCAGTCAGCAGGGGGTTGGTTCCTACAATGAGCAGTTCTTC. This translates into CASSQQGVGSYNEQFF.

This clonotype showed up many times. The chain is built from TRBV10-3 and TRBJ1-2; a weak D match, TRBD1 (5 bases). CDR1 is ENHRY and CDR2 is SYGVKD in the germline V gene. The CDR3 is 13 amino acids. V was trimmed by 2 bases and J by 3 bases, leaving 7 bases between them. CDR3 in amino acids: CAISEQGYYGYTF. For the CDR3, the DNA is TGTGCCATCAGTGAGCAGGGCTACTATGGCTACACCTTC.

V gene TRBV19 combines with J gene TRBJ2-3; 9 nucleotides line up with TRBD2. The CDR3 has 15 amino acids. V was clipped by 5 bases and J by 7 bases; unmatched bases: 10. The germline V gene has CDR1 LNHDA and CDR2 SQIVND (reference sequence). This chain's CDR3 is CASSPFSGGVNTQYF. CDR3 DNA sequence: TGTGCCAGTAGTCCGTTTAGCGGGGGAGTAAATACGCAGTATTTT.

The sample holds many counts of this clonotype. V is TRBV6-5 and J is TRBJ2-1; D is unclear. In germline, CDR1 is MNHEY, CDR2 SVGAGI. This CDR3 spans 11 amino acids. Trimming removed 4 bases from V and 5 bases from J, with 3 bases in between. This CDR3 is CASSSHNEQFF. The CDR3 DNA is TGTGCCAGCAGTTCCCACAATGAGCAGTTCTTC.

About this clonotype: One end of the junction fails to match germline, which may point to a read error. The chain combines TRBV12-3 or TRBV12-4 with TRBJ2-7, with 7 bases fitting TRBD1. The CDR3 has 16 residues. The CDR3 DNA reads TGTGCCAGCAGTTTTAGGCAATGGACAGGAAACTACGCGCAGTACTTC. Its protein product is CASSFRQWTGNYAQYF.

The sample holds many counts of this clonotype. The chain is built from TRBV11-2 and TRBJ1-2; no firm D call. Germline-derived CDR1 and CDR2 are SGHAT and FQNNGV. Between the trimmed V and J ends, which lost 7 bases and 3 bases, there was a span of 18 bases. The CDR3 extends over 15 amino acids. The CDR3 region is CASNLPGVRDYGYTF. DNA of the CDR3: TGTGCCAGCAACCTCCCCGGGGTACGAGACTATGGCTACACCTTC.